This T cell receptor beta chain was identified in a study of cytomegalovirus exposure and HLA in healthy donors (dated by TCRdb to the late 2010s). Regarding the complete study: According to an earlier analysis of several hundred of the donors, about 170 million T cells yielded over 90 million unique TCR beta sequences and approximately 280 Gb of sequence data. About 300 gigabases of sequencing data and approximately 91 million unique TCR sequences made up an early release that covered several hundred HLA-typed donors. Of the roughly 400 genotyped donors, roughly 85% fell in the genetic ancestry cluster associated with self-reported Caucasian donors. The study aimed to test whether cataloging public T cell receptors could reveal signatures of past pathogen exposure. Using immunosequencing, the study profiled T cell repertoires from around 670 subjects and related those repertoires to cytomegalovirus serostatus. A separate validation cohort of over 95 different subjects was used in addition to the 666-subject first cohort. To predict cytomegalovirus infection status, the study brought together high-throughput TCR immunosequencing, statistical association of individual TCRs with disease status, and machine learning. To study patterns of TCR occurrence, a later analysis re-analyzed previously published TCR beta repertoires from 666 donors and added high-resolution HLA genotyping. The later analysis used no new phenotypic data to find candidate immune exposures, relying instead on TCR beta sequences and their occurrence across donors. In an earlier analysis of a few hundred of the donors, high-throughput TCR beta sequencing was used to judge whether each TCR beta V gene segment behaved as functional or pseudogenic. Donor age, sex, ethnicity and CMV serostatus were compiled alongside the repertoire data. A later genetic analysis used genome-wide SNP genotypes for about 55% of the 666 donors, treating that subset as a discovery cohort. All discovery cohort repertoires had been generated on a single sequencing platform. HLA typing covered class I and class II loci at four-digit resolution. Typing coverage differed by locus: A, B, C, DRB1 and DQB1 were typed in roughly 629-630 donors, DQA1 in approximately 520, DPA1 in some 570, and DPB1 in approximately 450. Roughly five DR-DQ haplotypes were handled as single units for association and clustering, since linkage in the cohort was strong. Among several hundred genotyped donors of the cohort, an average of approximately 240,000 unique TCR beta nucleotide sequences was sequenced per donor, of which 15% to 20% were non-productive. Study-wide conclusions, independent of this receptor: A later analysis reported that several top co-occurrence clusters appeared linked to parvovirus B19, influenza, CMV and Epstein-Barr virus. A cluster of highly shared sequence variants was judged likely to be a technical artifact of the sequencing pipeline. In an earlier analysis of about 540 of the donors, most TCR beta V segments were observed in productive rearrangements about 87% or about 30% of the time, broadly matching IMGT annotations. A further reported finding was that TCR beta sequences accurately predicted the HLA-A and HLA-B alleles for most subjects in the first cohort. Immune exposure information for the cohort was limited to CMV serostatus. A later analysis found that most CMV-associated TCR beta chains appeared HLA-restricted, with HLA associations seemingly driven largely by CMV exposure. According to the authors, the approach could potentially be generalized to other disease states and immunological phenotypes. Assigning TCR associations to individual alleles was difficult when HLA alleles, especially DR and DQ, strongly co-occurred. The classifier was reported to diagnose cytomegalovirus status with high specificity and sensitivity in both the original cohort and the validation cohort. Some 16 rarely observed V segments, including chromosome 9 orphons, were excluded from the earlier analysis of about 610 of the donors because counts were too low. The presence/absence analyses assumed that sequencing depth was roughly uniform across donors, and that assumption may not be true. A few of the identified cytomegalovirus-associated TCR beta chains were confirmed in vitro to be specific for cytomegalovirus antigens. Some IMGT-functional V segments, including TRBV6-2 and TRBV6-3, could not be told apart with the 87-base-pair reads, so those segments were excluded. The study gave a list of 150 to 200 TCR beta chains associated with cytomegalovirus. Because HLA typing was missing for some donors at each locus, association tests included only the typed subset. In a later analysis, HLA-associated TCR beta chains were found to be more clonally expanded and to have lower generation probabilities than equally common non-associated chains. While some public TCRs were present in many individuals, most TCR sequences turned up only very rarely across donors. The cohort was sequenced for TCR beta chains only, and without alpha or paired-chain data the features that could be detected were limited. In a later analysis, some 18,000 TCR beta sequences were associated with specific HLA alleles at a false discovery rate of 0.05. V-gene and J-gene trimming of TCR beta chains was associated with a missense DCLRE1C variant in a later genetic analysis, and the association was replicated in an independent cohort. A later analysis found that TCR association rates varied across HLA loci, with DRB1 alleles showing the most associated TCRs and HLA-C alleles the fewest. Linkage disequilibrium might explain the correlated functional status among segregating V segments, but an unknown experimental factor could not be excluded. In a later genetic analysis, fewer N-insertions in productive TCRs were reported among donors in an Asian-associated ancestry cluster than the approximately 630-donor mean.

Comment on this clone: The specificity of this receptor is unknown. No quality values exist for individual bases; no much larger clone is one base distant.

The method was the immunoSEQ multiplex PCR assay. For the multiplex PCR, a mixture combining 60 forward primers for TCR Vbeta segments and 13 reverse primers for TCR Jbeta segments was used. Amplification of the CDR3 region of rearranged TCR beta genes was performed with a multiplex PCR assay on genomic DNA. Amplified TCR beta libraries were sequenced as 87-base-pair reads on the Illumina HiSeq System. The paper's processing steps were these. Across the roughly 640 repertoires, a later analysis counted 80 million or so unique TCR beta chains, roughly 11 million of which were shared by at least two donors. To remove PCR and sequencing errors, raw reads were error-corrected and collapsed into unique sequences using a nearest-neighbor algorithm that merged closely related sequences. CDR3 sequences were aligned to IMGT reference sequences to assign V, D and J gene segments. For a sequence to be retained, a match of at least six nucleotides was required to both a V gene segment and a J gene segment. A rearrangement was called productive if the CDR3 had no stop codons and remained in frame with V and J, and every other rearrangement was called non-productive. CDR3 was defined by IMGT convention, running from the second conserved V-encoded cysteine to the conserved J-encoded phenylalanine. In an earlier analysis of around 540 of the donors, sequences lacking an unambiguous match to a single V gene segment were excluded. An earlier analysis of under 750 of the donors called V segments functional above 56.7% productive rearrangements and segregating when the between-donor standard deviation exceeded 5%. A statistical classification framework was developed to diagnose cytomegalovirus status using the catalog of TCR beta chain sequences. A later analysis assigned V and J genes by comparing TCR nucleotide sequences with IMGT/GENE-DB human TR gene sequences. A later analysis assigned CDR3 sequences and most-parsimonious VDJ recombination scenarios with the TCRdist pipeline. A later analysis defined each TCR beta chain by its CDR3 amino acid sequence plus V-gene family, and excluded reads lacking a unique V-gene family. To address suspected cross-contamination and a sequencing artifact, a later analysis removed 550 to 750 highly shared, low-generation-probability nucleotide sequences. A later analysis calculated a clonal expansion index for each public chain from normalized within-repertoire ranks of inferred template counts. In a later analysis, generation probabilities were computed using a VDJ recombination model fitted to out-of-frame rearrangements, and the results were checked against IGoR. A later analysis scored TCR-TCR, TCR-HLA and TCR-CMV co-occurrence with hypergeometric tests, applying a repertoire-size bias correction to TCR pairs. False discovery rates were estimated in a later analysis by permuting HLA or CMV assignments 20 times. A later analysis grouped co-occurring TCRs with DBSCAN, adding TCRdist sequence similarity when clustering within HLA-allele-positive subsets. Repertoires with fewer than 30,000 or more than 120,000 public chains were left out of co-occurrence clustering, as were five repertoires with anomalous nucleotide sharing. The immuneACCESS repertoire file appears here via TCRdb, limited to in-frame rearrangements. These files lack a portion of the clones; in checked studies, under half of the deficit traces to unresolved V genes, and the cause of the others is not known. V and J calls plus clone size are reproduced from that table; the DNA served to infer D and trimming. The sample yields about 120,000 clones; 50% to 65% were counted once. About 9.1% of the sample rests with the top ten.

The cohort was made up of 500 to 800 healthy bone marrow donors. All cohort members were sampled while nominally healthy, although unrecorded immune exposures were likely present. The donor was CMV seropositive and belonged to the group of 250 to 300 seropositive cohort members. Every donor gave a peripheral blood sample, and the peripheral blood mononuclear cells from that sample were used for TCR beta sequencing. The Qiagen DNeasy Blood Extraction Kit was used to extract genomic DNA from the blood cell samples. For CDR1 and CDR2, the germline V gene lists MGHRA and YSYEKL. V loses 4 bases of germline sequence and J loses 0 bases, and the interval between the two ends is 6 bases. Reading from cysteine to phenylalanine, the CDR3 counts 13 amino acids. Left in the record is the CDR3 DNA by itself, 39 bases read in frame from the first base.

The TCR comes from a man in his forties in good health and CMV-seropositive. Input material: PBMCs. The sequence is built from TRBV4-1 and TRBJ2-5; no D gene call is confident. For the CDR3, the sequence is CASSRTNQETQYF. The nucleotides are TGCGCCAGCAGCCGAACTAACCAAGAGACCCAGTACTTC.